In its sample, the clone carrying this T cell receptor beta chain was seen a few times. Amplification of TCR beta CDR3 regions used RNA as the template. HTBI primers were employed in a first-round RT-PCR of the TCR CDR3. One entry per CDR3 protein, called by TCRdb with MiXCR from the multiplex PCR reads. The sample has about 160,000 distinct CDR3 sequences; 9.4% are singletons. This record belongs to a study of T cells in Graves' hyperthyroidism and ophthalmopathy. V was clipped by 0 bases and J by 6 bases, with 11 bases between them. The CDR3 runs to 14 residues. Germline CDR1 is SGHNT and CDR2 is YYREEE (reference sequence).

The V and J genes are TRBV5-4 and TRBJ2-3; no reliable D call. Sequencing was done on a sample of blood. This TCR was sampled from a woman aged 18-29 years with Graves' hyperthyroidism that later progressed to Graves' ophthalmopathy. The CDR3 nucleotides are TGTGCCAGCAGCTTGGAGTCTGGAACCGATACGCAGTATTTT. Its protein is CASSLESGTDTQYF. The full variable domain, its missing parts supplied by reference TRBV5-4 and TRBJ2-3, is ETGVTQSPTHLIKTRGQQVTLRCSSQSGHNTVSWYQQALGQGPQFIFQYYREEENGRGNFPPRFSGLQFPNYSSELNVNALELDDSALYLCASSLESGTDTQYFGPGTRLTVL.